This T cell receptor beta chain was captured by sequencing in a study of OX40 agonist ivuxolimab in advanced cancers. Study-level background: With a range of roughly 20 to 85, age averaged 60 years, and about 80% were male.

Sequencing used immunoSEQ multiplex PCR; TCRdb keeps in-frame clones, though not all of them. The top ten hold 15% to 20% of the sample, which has about 20,000 clones, less than 90% seen once. The V gene lost 8 bases and the J gene lost 5 bases, with 13 bases spanning the gap. Germline V CDR1 and CDR2: MNHNY, SVGAGI (reference sequence). The CDR3 is 14 amino acids. The rearrangement uses TRBV6-6 and TRBJ1-6, with a tentative D call TRBD1 (6 bases). The receptor's source is an adult with an advanced solid tumor such as melanoma, head and neck, liver or kidney cancer. Sequences were derived from CD4+ or CD8+ T cells sorted from blood, sampled in a trial of the OX40 agonist ivuxolimab. The CDR3 region is CASAAGADNSPLHF. In nucleotides, the CDR3 is TGTGCCAGCGCCGCAGGGGCCGATAATTCACCCCTCCACTTT.